The 25 T cell receptor beta chains below all came from one sample that was sequenced in a study of cytomegalovirus exposure and HLA in healthy donors (dated by TCRdb to about 2017). The library was prepared using the immunoSEQ multiplex PCR assay. For the multiplex PCR, a mixture combining 60 forward primers for TCR Vbeta segments and 13 reverse primers for TCR Jbeta segments was used. What TCRdb holds here is the immuneACCESS table cut down to in-frame rearrangements. Part of the clones is not present; checked against another copy, under half of the missing clones reflect an unresolved V gene, and the others are unexplained. The sample yields approximately 110,000 clones; around three quarters were counted once. Clones ranked in the top ten supply about 2.6% of the sample. The specimen sequenced was PBMCs. The receptors originated from a man aged 45-60 years in good health and CMV-seropositive.

V usage is TRBV9 and J usage is TRBJ1-5; the D is unclear. Germline CDR1 SGDLS, CDR2 YYNGEE. V was pared by 5 bases and J by 4 bases, with 13 bases between. The CDR3 spans 14 residues. CDR3 sequence reads: CASSSGQPNQPQHF. CDR3 DNA: TGTGCCAGCAGTAGCGGGCAGCCAAATCAGCCCCAGCATTTT.

The chain carries TRBV13 and TRBJ2-7; D uncertain. V shed 1 base and J shed 6 bases, with 7 bases lying between them. CDR3 size: 12 residues. CDR1 PRHDT and CDR2 FYEKMQ come from the germline V gene (reference sequence). CDR3 DNA: TGTGCCAGCAGCTTAGATAGTTCCGAGCAGTACTTC. Its translation is CASSLDSSEQYF.

This chain connects TRBV13 to TRBJ2-2; D is perhaps TRBD1 (6 bases). The CDR3 runs to 15 residues. Germline V CDR1 and CDR2: PRHDT, FYEKMQ (reference sequence). V was shortened by 5 bases and J by 1 base, with 11 bases between the two germline ends. In DNA form, the CDR3 reads TGTGCCAGCAGCGACCGGACAGAGAACACCGGGGAGCTGTTTTTT. It encodes CASSDRTENTGELFF. Full variable domain (rest looked up from reference TRBV13 and TRBJ2-2): AAGVIQSPRHLIKEKRETATLKCYPIPRHDTVYWYQQGPGQDPQFLISFYEKMQSDKGSIPDRFSAQQFSDYHSELNMSSLELGDSALYFCASSDRTENTGELFFGEGSRLTVL.

The chain links TRBV10-1 to TRBJ2-7; the match to TRBD2 covers 11 bases. Germline CDR1 WNHNN, CDR2 SYGVQD (reference sequence). The CDR3 is 18 amino acids. V was clipped by 7 bases and J by 0 bases; unmatched bases: 14. In nucleotides, the CDR3 is TGCGCCAGCATAAGACAGGGGACTAGCGGAAACTACTCCTACGAGCAGTACTTC. Its translation is CASIRQGTSGNYSYEQYF.

The chain carries TRBV7-2 and TRBJ2-2; 11 nucleotides match TRBD2. The germline gives CDR1 SGHTA, CDR2 FQGNSA. The V and J ends lost 5 bases and 4 bases, in that order; junction bases with no gene match: 6. The CDR3 is 16 amino acids. CDR3 sequence: CASSRMGLAVTGELFF. CDR3 coding DNA: TGTGCCAGCAGCCGTATGGGACTAGCGGTCACCGGGGAGCTGTTTTTT.

This chain uses TRBV6-5 with TRBJ2-7, with TRBD2 as a possible D gene (6 bases). V lost 2 bases and J lost 3, with 11 bases in between. This CDR3 is built from 14 residues. CDR1 is MNHEY and CDR2 is SVGAGI in the germline V gene. CDR3 loop: CASSYRRDHYEQYF. The CDR3 DNA reads as TGTGCCAGCAGTTACAGGCGGGACCACTACGAGCAGTACTTC.

The rearrangement uses TRBV5-6 and TRBJ2-7; the D is unclear. This CDR3 contains 12 residues. Between the trimmed V and J ends, which lost 0 bases and 5 bases, there was a span of 6 bases. From germline, CDR1 is SGHDT and CDR2 YYEEEE. CDR3 coding DNA: TGTGCCAGCAGCTTGGCGGCGGACGAGCAGTACTTC. Translating it yields CASSLAADEQYF.

This chain joins TRBV6-6 and TRBJ2-2; 7 bases match TRBD2. CDR1 is MNHNY and CDR2 is SVGAGI in the germline V gene (reference sequence). V dropped 7 bases and J dropped 7; count of bases not matched to a gene: 9. This CDR3 comprises 14 residues. The CDR3 reads CASKPGTTHGELFF. Written as DNA, the CDR3 is TGTGCCAGCAAACCCGGGACTACCCACGGGGAGCTGTTTTTT.

The V gene is TRBV6-5, the J gene TRBJ2-5; D might be TRBD2 (6 bases). The CDR3 contains 11 residues. Trimming removed 6 bases from V and 5 bases from J, with 7 bases in between. CDR1 and CDR2 (germline): MNHEY, SVGAGI. Here the CDR3 DNA reads TGTGCCAGCAGCCGGGGGGAGACCCAGTACTTC. This encodes CASSRGETQYF.

This sequence joins TRBV6-5 and TRBJ2-1; 9 bases align to TRBD1. The length of the CDR3 is 13 residues. The V and J ends lost 6 bases and 5 bases, in that order; junction bases with no gene match: 2. Germline-derived CDR1 and CDR2 are MNHEY and SVGAGI. The CDR3 loop is CASRGQGDNEQFF. In nucleotides, the CDR3 is TGTGCCAGCAGGGGACAGGGAGACAATGAGCAGTTCTTC.

The J gene is TRBJ1-2, the V gene TRBV2; tentative D call: TRBD1 (5 bases). The germline CDR1 and CDR2 sequences are SNHLY and FYNNEI. CDR3 length equals 13 residues. The V end was cut by 6 bases, the J end by 7 bases, with 15 bases between. CDR3 in amino acids: CASSDGTEAGYTF. The DNA of the CDR3 is TGTGCCAGCAGCGACGGGACTGAGGCTGGCTACACCTTC.

The rearrangement uses TRBV28 and TRBJ2-7, with D perhaps matching TRBD1 (6 bases). The germline CDR1 and CDR2 sequences are MDHEN and SYDVKM. V lost 8 bases and J lost 3, with 11 bases in between. The CDR3 loop spans 12 amino acids. CDR3 region: CASWDTNYEQYF. In nucleotides, the CDR3 is TGTGCCAGCTGGGACACAAACTACGAGCAGTACTTC.

The rearrangement uses TRBV10-3 and TRBJ1-2, with D perhaps matching TRBD1 (6 bases). V was trimmed by 4 bases and J by 3 bases, leaving 9 bases between them. The CDR3 is 13 amino acids. Germline CDR1 ENHRY, CDR2 SYGVKD. CDR3 sequence reads: CAISGTADYGYTF. For the CDR3, the DNA is TGTGCCATCAGTGGGACAGCCGACTATGGCTACACCTTC.

V usage is TRBV2 and J usage is TRBJ1-2; D gene unclear. This CDR3 region has 15 residues. With 7 bases removed from V and 0 bases from J, the gap between germline ends came to 15 bases. Per the germline V gene, CDR1 is SNHLY and CDR2 is FYNNEI. The DNA of the CDR3 is TGTGCCAGCATTCTAGGCGGCGGGGCTAACTATGGCTACACCTTC. This gives the protein CASILGGGANYGYTF.

The CDR3 region has the DNA TGTGCCAGCAGCTTAGGGCCGCCCGGGGTGACCTACAATGAGCAGTTCTTC. Translation gives CASSLGPPGVTYNEQFF. The gene calls are TRBV13 and TRBJ2-1, with D maybe TRBD2 (5 bases). In germline, CDR1 is PRHDT, CDR2 FYEKMQ (reference sequence). The ends were cut back, 0 bases at V and 2 bases at J, with 14 bases in the middle. This CDR3 is built from 17 residues.

The gene calls are TRBV9 and TRBJ2-1; 12 positions match TRBD2. Germline assignment: CDR1 SGDLS and CDR2 YYNGEE. Trimming took 3 bases from V and 4 from J; bases not matched to a gene: 5. The CDR3 length is 16 residues. DNA for the CDR3: TGTGCCAGCAGCGCCCCCGGGACTAGCGGGTACAATGAGCAGTTCTTC. Translated, it gives CASSAPGTSGYNEQFF.

The J gene is TRBJ2-7, the V gene TRBV4-1, with 8 bases identical to TRBD2. V was pared by 0 bases and J by 0 bases, with 10 bases of the junction left unmatched. Germline lookup yields CDR1 MGHRA and CDR2 YSYEKL. The CDR3 is 18 amino acids. CDR3 DNA sequence: TGCGCCAGCAGCCAAGAACTGCGGGGGGCTATCGGCTCCTACGAGCAGTACTTC. Its translation: CASSQELRGAIGSYEQYF.

The chain carries TRBV6-5 and TRBJ1-4, with D perhaps matching TRBD1 (6 bases). V lost 5 bases and J 6 bases, leaving 16 bases between the germline ends. CDR1 and CDR2 (germline): MNHEY, SVGAGI. This CDR3 is 15 amino acids long. Here the CDR3 reads CASSPRGGAYEKLFF. CDR3 coding DNA: TGTGCCAGCAGTCCCCGAGGGGGGGCCTATGAAAAACTGTTTTTT.

This clone appeared a few times. The rearrangement links TRBV18 to TRBJ2-7, with D maybe TRBD1 (5 bases). Per germline, CDR1 KGHSH and CDR2 LQKENI. With 5 bases removed from V and 4 bases from J, the gap between germline ends came to 9 bases. This CDR3 spans 12 amino acids. The CDR3 bases are TGTGCCAGCTCAACCGGACAATACGAGCAGTACTTC. Encoded protein: CASSTGQYEQYF.

CDR3 amino acids: CASSLTGQPRNEQFF. The DNA of the CDR3 is TGTGCCAGCAGCTTAACGGGGCAACCCCGCAATGAGCAGTTCTTC. The chain uses TRBV7-3 and TRBJ2-1; perhaps TRBD1 as D (5 bases). With 0 bases removed from V and 6 bases from J, the gap between germline ends came to 12 bases. CDR1 SGHTA and CDR2 FQGTGA come from the germline V gene. The CDR3 extends over 15 amino acids.

The chain joins TRBV15 to TRBJ2-5; TRBD1 is a possible D gene (5 bases). Trimming left V 1 base short and J 4 bases short, with 13 bases between. CDR1 LNHNV and CDR2 YYDKDF come from the germline V gene (reference sequence). This CDR3 has 15 residues. The CDR3 nucleotides read TGTGCCACCAGCAGAGCGGGCGCAGGGCTAGAGACCCAGTACTTC. Translating it yields CATSRAGAGLETQYF.

This clone was counted once. This chain connects TRBV19 to TRBJ1-5; D remains ambiguous. This CDR3 spans 14 amino acids. Per the germline V gene, CDR1 is LNHDA and CDR2 is SQIVND (reference sequence). Trimming pared 3 bases from V and 0 bases from J, leaving 6 bases between. CDR3 DNA sequence: TGTGCCAGTAGTATCTGGCATAGCAATCAGCCCCAGCATTTT. It encodes CASSIWHSNQPQHF.

This clone appeared a few times. The chain links TRBV5-6 to TRBJ2-2; no firm D call. The CDR3 is 15 amino acids. V shed 3 bases and J shed 1 base, with 10 bases lying between them. Germline loops: CDR1 SGHDT, CDR2 YYEEEE. The CDR3 here is CASSSQFRNTGELFF. For the CDR3, the DNA is TGTGCCAGCAGCTCACAGTTCCGGAACACCGGGGAGCTGTTTTTT.

The rearrangement uses TRBV23-1 and TRBJ1-2; D unclear. TRBV23-1 is placed among ORFs of uncertain function. The CDR3 contains 12 residues. V lost 4 bases to trimming and J lost 4 bases, with 7 bases between them. For the CDR3, the DNA is TGCGCCAGCAGTCCCGTCGTCTATGGCTACACCTTC. It yields the protein CASSPVVYGYTF.

Notes on this clone: The sample has other DNA sequences that encode this CDR3 too. The genes are TRBV2 and TRBJ1-1, with D perhaps matching TRBD1 (6 bases). CDR3 length: 13 residues. Germline values: CDR1 SNHLY, CDR2 FYNNEI. The V end lost 6 bases, the J end lost 1 base, and 9 bases lay between the germline ends. In nucleotides, the CDR3 is TGTGCCAGCAGGCAACAGGGGAACACTGAAGCTTTCTTT. As protein: CASRQQGNTEAFF.